Below, 22 T cell receptor beta chains from the same sample are listed, as sequenced in a study of early T cells in non-severe SARS-CoV-2 infection. One entry per CDR3 protein, called by TCRdb with MiXCR from the 5' RACE reads. The table has 50,000 to 65,000 distinct CDR3 sequences, around an eighth seen once. The sequenced material came from whole blood. The receptors shown here come from an adult who was a healthcare worker with PCR-confirmed SARS-CoV-2 infection or an uninfected control (not recorded which).

This clonotype appeared many times. The chain has TRBV7-8 and TRBJ2-2; D may be TRBD1 or TRBD2 (6 bases each). With 0 bases removed from V and 5 bases from J, the gap between germline ends came to 13 bases. Looked up from germline, CDR1 is SGHVS and CDR2 is FQNEAQ. The CDR3 loop spans 16 amino acids. The CDR3 loop reads CASSLALGGHTGELFF. CDR3 DNA sequence: TGTGCCAGCAGCTTAGCCCTCGGGGGCCATACCGGGGAGCTGTTTTTT.

This clonotype has ten or more counts. The chain employs TRBV12-3 or TRBV12-4 and TRBJ1-5; D call uncertain. Trimming cost V 5 bases and J 0 bases, with 11 bases left between them. This CDR3 is 15 amino acids long. The CDR3 nucleotides read TGTGCCAGCAGTCCCGTCCTGCATAGCAATCAGCCCCAGCATTTT. Its protein product is CASSPVLHSNQPQHF.

This clonotype was counted only a few times. The chain joins TRBV11-2 to TRBJ2-5; D possibly corresponds to TRBD2 (6 bases). The CDR3 runs to 15 residues. Trimming pared 5 bases from V and 0 bases from J, leaving 13 bases between. The germline V gene has CDR1 SGHAT and CDR2 FQNNGV. The CDR3 here is CASSRTNLNQETQYF. CDR3 nucleotide sequence: TGTGCCAGCAGCCGGACTAACCTCAACCAAGAGACCCAGTACTTC.

J is TRBJ1-6 and V is TRBV7-6; D call uncertain. The germline V gene encodes CDR1 SGHVS and CDR2 FNYEAQ. This CDR3 has 18 amino acids. Trimming shortened V by 4 bases and J by 8 bases, and 24 bases separated the two germline ends. The CDR3: CASSSFKPTSRSHSPLHF. The CDR3 nucleotides are TGTGCCAGCAGCTCCTTCAAACCTACATCGCGCTCTCATTCACCCCTCCACTTT.

This clonotype appeared many times. The chain joins TRBV19 to TRBJ2-1; tentatively, D is TRBD1 or TRBD2 (7 bases each). The CDR3 is made up of 17 amino acids. The V end was cut by 0 bases, the J end by 2 bases, with 14 bases between. Germline CDR1 is LNHDA and CDR2 is SQIVND (reference sequence). CDR3 amino acids: CASSIDGPGGAYNEQFF. The CDR3 nucleotides are TGTGCCAGTAGTATAGATGGTCCAGGGGGGGCCTACAATGAGCAGTTCTTC.

This clonotype was observed many times. The rearrangement links TRBV6-1 to TRBJ2-7; 9 nucleotides agree with TRBD1. The CDR3 has 15 amino acids. V shed 6 bases, J shed 0 bases, and the junction held 6 bases outside the gene matches. CDR1 and CDR2 from the germline V gene are MNHNS and SASEGT. The CDR3 region is CASREGQGSSYEQYF. For the CDR3, the DNA is TGTGCCAGCAGGGAGGGACAGGGAAGCTCCTACGAGCAGTACTTC.

The chain joins TRBV6-2 or TRBV6-3 to TRBJ1-2; D not certain. V lost 8 bases and J 1 base, leaving 11 bases between the germline ends. Germline CDR1 reads MNHEY; CDR2 reads SVGEGT. This CDR3 contains 13 residues. The CDR3 reads CASGVDGNYGYTF. CDR3 in DNA: TGTGCCAGCGGGGTGGACGGTAACTATGGCTACACCTTC.

This clonotype has at least ten counts. This chain uses TRBV20-1 with TRBJ2-3, with a possible D match to TRBD2 (6 bases). Looked up from germline, CDR1 is DFQATT and CDR2 is SNEGSKA (reference sequence). Trimming took 4 bases from V and 5 from J, leaving 7 bases between them. The CDR3 has 11 residues. CDR3 in DNA: TGCAGTGCTACTAGCGTAGATACGCAGTATTTT. Its translation is CSATSVDTQYF.

This clonotype was detected many times. This chain connects TRBV27 to TRBJ1-6; unclear D gene. This CDR3 region has 13 residues. CDR1 and CDR2 from the germline V gene are MNHEY and SMNVEV (reference sequence). Deletions cut 3 bases from V and 10 bases from J, with 10 bases between. CDR3 protein: CASSFGHTSPLHF. The CDR3 DNA is TGTGCCAGCAGTTTCGGGCATACCTCACCCCTCCACTTT.

This clonotype has at least ten counts. This sequence joins TRBV6-2 or TRBV6-3 and TRBJ2-1, with a weak D call TRBD2 (6 bases). Germline V gene lookup returns CDR1 MNHEY and CDR2 SVGEGT. V was cut by 8 bases and J by 1 base, with 12 bases left in between. CDR3 length: 14 amino acids. The CDR3 nucleotides are TGTGCCAGCGCAATAGCGGAATCCTACAATGAGCAGTTCTTC. Its translation: CASAIAESYNEQFF.

The genes are TRBV27 and TRBJ1-4; D remains ambiguous. This CDR3 has 14 residues. Germline CDR1 is MNHEY and CDR2 is SMNVEV (reference sequence). V was trimmed by 5 bases and J by 7 bases, leaving 14 bases between them. In DNA form, the CDR3 reads TGTGCCAGCAGTATAAGGGTTTGGGGTGAAAAACTGTTTTTT. This sequence encodes CASSIRVWGEKLFF. Full variable domain (remainder filled in from reference TRBV27 and TRBJ1-4): EAQVTQNPRYLITVTGKKLTVTCSQNMNHEYMSWYRQDPGLGLRQIYYSMNVEVTDKGDVPEGYKVSRKEKRNFPLILESPSPNQTSLYFCASSIRVWGEKLFFGSGTQLSVL.

The rearrangement joins TRBV15 to TRBJ2-7, with D perhaps matching TRBD2 (6 bases). The CDR3 sequence is 16 residues long. Germline CDR1 LNHNV, CDR2 YYDKDF (reference sequence). V was pared by 6 bases and J by 2 bases, with 20 bases between. CDR3: CATSPSSGTRAYEQYF. CDR3 DNA: TGTGCCACCAGTCCATCCTCCGGGACTCGAGCCTACGAGCAGTACTTC.

CDR3 nucleotides: TGCGCCAGCAGCCCCGGGACAGGGGGGAATGAGCAGTTCTTC. It specifies CASSPGTGGNEQFF. This chain joins TRBV5-1 and TRBJ2-1; TRBD1 matches 11 bases. CDR3 length: 14 amino acids. V lost 4 bases to trimming and J lost 7 bases; unmatched junction nucleotides: 4. Germline V gene sequence: CDR1 SGHRS, CDR2 YFSETQ.

This clonotype was counted at least ten times. The chain recombines TRBV20-1 with TRBJ2-3; TRBD2 agrees at 8 bases. This CDR3 region has 15 residues. V trimming: 6 bases; J trimming: 1 base; junction bases outside the gene matches: 9. Germline CDR1 and CDR2: DFQATT and SNEGSKA (reference sequence). CDR3 bases: TGCAGTGCCAACCCTACTAGCGGCCGCACAGATACGCAGTATTTT. The encoded protein is CSANPTSGRTDTQYF.

This clonotype was counted at least ten times. This chain joins TRBV14 and TRBJ2-3; TRBD2 agrees at 9 bases. This CDR3 contains 15 residues. Germline trimming cut 4 bases from V and 1 base from J; bases unmatched to any gene: 3. In germline, CDR1 is SGHDN, CDR2 FVKESK. This CDR3 reads CASSPWTSGTDTQYF. The CDR3 DNA reads TGTGCCAGCAGCCCCTGGACTAGCGGCACAGATACGCAGTATTTT.

The V call is TRBV7-2, the J call TRBJ2-3, with D possibly matching TRBD2 (6 bases). The germline V gene encodes CDR1 SGHTA and CDR2 FQGNSA. This CDR3 spans 15 amino acids. The V end lost 2 bases, the J end lost 0 bases, and 9 bases lay between the germline ends. The CDR3 DNA reads TGTGCCAGCAGCTTATATGCGGGGAGCACAGATACGCAGTATTTT. Translating it yields CASSLYAGSTDTQYF.

At least ten counts were recorded for this clonotype. V gene TRBV7-9 combines with J gene TRBJ2-1; D is unclear. The CDR3 runs 13 residues. V shed 5 bases and J shed 7 bases, with 12 bases lying between them. Germline V gene sequence: CDR1 SEHNR, CDR2 FQNEAQ (reference sequence). The CDR3 loop is CASSKSDGNEQFF. CDR3 nucleotides: TGTGCCAGCAGCAAATCAGACGGTAATGAGCAGTTCTTC.

This sequence joins TRBV7-9 and TRBJ1-1; TRBD1 aligns across 7 bases. Trimming at V came to 5 bases and at J to 1 base, leaving 10 bases not matched to a gene. The germline V gene has CDR1 SEHNR and CDR2 FQNEAQ (reference sequence). CDR3 length: 16 residues. CDR3 bases: TGTGCCAGCAGCGCCCCCCCGGGACAGAAGAACACTGAAGCTTTCTTT. Amino acids: CASSAPPGQKNTEAFF.

This clonotype was seen a few times. The V gene is TRBV12-3 or TRBV12-4, the J gene TRBJ1-2; 10 bases line up with TRBD1. The CDR3 totals 15 residues. V dropped 5 bases and J dropped 4; count of bases not matched to a gene: 7. The CDR3 DNA is TGTGCCAGCAGTAGACAGGGGGCGCTTATCTATGGCTACACCTTC. Its protein is CASSRQGALIYGYTF.

This sequence joins TRBV27 and TRBJ2-2; the D call may be TRBD1 or TRBD2 (5 bases each). V was cut by 4 bases and J by 7 bases, with 22 bases left in between. Germline V CDR1 and CDR2: MNHEY, SMNVEV (reference sequence). There are 17 residues in the CDR3. The CDR3 reads CASSSSSVMGVYGELFF. The CDR3 DNA follows: TGTGCCAGCAGTTCCTCCTCTGTTATGGGGGTTTACGGGGAGCTGTTTTTT.

The chain has TRBV6-2 or TRBV6-3 and TRBJ2-1; D is unresolved. Germline CDR1 and CDR2: MNHEY and SVGEGT. The CDR3 contains 15 residues. Trimming stripped 6 bases from V and 6 bases from J, with 18 bases between. As DNA, the CDR3 is TGTGCCAGCAGCCGGTTGGCAGTCTCACGCAATGAGCAGTTCTTC. As protein: CASSRLAVSRNEQFF.

This clonotype showed up just a few times. This CDR3 fails to terminate in the conserved phenylalanine or tryptophan, so it likely reflects a read error. It is unclear where the CDR3 begins or ends on the DNA, so no DNA is shown, and the CDR3 is as TCRdb lists it. The chain couples TRBV29-1 to TRBJ1-4; the table's TRBD1 call for D was not verified on the DNA. Both ends counted, the CDR3 spans 11 residues. Per the germline V gene, CDR1 is SQVTM and CDR2 is ANQGSEA. The CDR3 here is CSVGLPGGNFI.